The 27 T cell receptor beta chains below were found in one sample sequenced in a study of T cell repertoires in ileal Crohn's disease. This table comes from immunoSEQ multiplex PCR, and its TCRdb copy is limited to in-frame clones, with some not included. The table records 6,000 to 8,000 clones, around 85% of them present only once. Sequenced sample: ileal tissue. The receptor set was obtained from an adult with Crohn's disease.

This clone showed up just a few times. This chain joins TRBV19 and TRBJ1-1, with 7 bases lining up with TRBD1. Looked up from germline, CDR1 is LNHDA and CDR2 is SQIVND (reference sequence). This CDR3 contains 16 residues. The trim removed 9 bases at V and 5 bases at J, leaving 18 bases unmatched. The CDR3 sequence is CARRYRGCPSGTEAFF. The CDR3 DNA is TGTGCCAGGAGGTACAGGGGATGCCCCTCCGGAACTGAAGCTTTCTTT.

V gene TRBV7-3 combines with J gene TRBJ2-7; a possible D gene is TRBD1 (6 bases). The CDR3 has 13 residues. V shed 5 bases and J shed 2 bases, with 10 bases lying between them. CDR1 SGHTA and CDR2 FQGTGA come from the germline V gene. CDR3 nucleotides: TGTGCCAGCAGCATGGGGACAACCTACGAGCAGTACTTC. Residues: CASSMGTTYEQYF.

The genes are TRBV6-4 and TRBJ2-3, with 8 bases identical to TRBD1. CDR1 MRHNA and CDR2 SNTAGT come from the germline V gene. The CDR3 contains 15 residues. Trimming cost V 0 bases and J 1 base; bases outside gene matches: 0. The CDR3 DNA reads TGTGCCAGCAGTGACTCGGGACAGGGCACAGATACGCAGTATTTT. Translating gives CASSDSGQGTDTQYF.

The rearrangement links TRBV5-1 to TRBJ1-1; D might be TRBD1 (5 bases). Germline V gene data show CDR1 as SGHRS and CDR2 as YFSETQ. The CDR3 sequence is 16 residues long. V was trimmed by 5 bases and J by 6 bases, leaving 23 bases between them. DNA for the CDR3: TGCGCCAGCAGTTCGGGTGCGGGCTGGGGGGTATCTGAAGCTTTCTTT. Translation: CASSSGAGWGVSEAFF. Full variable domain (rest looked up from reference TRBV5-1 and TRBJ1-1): KAGVTQTPRYLIKTRGQQVTLSCSPISGHRSVSWYQQTPGQGLQFLFEYFSETQRNKGNFPGRFSGRQFSNSRSEMNVSTLELGDSALYLCASSSGAGWGVSEAFFGQGTRLTVV.

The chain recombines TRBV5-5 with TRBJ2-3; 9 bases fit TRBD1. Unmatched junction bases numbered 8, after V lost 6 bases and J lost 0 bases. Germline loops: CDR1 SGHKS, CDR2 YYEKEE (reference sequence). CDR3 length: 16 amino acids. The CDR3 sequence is CASTSRGQGSTDTQYF. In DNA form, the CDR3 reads TGTGCCAGCACCTCTCGGGGACAGGGCAGCACAGATACGCAGTATTTT.

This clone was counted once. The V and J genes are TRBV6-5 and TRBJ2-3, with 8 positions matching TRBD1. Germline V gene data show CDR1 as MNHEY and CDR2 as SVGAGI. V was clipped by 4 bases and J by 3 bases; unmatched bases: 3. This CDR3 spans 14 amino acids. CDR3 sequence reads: CASSSRQGTDTQYF. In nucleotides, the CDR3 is TGTGCCAGCAGTTCGCGACAGGGGACAGATACGCAGTATTTT.

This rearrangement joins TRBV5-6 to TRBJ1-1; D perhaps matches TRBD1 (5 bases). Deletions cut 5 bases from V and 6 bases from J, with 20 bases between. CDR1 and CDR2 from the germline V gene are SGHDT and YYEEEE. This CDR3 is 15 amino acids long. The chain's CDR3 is CASSTVGGYGAEAFF. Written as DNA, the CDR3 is TGTGCCAGCAGTACCGTGGGGGGTTACGGTGCTGAAGCTTTCTTT.

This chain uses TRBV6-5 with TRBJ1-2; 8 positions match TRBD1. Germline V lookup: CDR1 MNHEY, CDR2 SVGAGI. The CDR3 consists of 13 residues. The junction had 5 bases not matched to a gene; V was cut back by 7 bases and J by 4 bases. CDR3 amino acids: CASNGQGGYGYTF. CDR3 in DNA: TGTGCCAGCAACGGACAGGGTGGCTATGGCTACACCTTC.

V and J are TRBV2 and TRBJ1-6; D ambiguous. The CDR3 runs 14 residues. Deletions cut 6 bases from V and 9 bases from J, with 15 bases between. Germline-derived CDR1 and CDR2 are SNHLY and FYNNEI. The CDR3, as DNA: TGTGCCAGCAGAGGGAGCACTTCACGTTCACCCCTCCACTTT. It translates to CASRGSTSRSPLHF.

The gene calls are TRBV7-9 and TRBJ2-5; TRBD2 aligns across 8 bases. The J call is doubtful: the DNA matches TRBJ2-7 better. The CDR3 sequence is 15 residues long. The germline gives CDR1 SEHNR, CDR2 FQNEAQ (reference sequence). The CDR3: CASSLTVAGSYEQYF. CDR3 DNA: TGTGCCAGCAGCTTAACGGTAGCGGGGTCCTACGAGCAGTACTTC.

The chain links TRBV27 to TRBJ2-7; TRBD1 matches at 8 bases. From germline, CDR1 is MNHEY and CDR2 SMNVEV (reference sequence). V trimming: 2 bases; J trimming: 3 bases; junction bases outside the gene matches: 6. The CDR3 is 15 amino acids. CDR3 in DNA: TGTGCCAGCAGTTTAGCCCGGACAGGGTTCTACGAGCAGTACTTC. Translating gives CASSLARTGFYEQYF.

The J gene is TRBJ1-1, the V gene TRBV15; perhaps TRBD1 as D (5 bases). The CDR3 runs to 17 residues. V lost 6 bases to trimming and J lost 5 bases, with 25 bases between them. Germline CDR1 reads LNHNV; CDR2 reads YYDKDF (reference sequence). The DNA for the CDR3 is TGTGCCACCAGTCGCACCTCGGGGGTCGCTACGGGGACTGAAGCTTTCTTT. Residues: CATSRTSGVATGTEAFF. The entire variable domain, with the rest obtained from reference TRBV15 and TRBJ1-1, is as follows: DAMVIQNPRYQVTQFGKPVTLSCSQTLNHNVMYWYQQKSSQAPKLLFHYYDKDFNNEADTPDNFQSRRPNTSFCFLDIRSPGLGDTAMYLCATSRTSGVATGTEAFFGQGTRLTVV.

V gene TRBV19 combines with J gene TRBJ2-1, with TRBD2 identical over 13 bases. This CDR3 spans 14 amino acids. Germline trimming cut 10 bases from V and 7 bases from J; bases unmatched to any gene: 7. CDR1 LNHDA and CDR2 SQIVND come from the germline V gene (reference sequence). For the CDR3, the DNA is TGTGCCACCCACGGGACTAGCGGGATAAATGAGCAGTTCTTC. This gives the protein CATHGTSGINEQFF.

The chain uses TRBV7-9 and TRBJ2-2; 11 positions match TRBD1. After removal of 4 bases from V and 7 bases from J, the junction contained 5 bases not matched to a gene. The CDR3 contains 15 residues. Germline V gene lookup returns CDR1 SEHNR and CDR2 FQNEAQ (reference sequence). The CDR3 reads CASSSGQGVSGELFF. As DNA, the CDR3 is TGTGCCAGCAGCTCGGGACAGGGGGTTAGCGGGGAGCTGTTTTTT. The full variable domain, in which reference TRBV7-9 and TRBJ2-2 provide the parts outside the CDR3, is DTGVSQNPRHKITKRGQNVTFRCDPISEHNRLYWYRQTLGQGPEFLTYFQNEAQLEKSRLLSDRFSAERPKGSFSTLEIQRTEQGDSAMYLCASSSGQGVSGELFFGEGSRLTVL.

In DNA, the CDR3 is TGTGCCAGCAGCGCCGGGACAGGGGGCGAAGGCTACACCTTC. It translates to CASSAGTGGEGYTF. V is TRBV7-6 and J is TRBJ1-2; the match to TRBD1 covers 12 bases. CDR3 length: 14 amino acids. CDR1 SGHVS and CDR2 FNYEAQ come from the germline V gene. Unmatched junction bases numbered 6, after V lost 5 bases and J lost 8 bases.

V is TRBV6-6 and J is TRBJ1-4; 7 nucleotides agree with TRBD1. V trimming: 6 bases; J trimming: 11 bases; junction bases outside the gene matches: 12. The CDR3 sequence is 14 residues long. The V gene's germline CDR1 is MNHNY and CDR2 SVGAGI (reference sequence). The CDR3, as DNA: TGTGCCAGCAGCCAGGGGGGCATTGTGTGGAAACTGTTTTTT. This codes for CASSQGGIVWKLFF.

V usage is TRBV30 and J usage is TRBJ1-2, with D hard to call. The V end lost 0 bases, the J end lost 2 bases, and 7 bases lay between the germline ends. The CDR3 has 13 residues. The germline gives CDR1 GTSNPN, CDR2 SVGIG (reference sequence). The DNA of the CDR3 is TGTGCCTGGAGTGTAGTGCGGAACTATGGCTACACCTTC. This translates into CAWSVVRNYGYTF.

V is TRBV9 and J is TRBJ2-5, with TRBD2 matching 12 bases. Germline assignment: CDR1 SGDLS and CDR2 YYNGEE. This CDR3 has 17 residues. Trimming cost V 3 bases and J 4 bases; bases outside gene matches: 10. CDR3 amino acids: CASSADPLAGGRETQYF. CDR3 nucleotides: TGTGCCAGCAGCGCGGACCCTCTAGCGGGGGGGCGAGAGACCCAGTACTTC.

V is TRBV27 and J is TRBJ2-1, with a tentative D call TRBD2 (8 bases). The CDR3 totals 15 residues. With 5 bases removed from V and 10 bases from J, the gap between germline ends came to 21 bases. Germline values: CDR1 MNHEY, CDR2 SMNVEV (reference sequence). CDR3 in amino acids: CASSNLGQRESEQFF. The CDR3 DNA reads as TGTGCCAGCAGTAACCTGGGACAGCGGGAGAGCGAGCAGTTCTTC.

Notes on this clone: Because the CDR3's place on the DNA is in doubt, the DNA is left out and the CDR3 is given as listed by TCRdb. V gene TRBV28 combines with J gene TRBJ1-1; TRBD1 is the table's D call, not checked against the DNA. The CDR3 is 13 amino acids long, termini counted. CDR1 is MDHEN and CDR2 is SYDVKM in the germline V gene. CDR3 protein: CATYEWAGGSSFF.

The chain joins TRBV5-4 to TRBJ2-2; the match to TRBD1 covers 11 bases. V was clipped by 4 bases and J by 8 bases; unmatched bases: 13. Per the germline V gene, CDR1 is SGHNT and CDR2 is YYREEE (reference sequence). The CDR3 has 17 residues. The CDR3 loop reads CASSPDRGREVAGELFF. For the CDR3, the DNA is TGTGCCAGCAGCCCGGACAGGGGGCGAGAGGTTGCGGGGGAGCTGTTTTTT.

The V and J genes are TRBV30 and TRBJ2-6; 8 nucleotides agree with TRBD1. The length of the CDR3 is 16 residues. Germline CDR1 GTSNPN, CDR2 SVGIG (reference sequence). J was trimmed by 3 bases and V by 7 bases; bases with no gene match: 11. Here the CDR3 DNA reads TGTGCCTTGACCCCAGGGGGCGTAGGTGGGGCCAACGTCCTGACTTTC. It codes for CALTPGGVGGANVLTF.

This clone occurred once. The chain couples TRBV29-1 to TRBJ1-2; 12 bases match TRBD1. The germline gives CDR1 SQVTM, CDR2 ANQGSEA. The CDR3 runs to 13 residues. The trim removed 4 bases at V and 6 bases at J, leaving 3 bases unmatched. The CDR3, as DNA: TGCAGCGTTGGGGACAGGGGGCCGAATGGCTACACCTTC. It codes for CSVGDRGPNGYTF.

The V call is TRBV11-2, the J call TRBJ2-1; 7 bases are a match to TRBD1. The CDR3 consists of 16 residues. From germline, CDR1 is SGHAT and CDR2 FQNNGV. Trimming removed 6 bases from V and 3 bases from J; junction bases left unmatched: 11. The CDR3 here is CASRRAVGQLYNEQFF. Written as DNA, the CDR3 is TGTGCCAGCAGGCGGGCAGTGGGACAGCTCTACAATGAGCAGTTCTTC. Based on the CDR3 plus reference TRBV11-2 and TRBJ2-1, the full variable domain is EAGVAQSPRYKIIEKRQSVAFWCNPISGHATLYWYQQILGQGPKLLIQFQNNGVVDDSQLPKDRFSAERLKGVDSTLKIQPAKLEDSAVYLCASRRAVGQLYNEQFFGPGTRLTVL.

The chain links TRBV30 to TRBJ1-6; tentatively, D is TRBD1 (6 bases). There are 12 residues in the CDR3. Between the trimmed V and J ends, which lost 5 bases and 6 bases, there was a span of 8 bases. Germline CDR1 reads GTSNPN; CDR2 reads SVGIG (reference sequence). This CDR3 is CAWGQLNSPLHF. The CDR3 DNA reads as TGTGCCTGGGGACAGCTTAATTCACCCCTCCACTTT. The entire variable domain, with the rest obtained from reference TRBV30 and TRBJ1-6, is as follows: SQTIHQWPATLVQPVGSPLSLECTVEGTSNPNLYWYRQAAGRGLQLLFYSVGIGQISSEVPQNLSASRPQDRQFILSSKKLLLSDSGFYLCAWGQLNSPLHFGNGTRLTVT.

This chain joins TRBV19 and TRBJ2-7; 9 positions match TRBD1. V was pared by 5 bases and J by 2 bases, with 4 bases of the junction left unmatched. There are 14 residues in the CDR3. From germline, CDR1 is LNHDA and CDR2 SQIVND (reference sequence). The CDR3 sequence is CASSDRDRAYEQYF. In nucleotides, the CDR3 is TGTGCCAGTAGTGACCGGGACAGGGCCTACGAGCAGTACTTC.

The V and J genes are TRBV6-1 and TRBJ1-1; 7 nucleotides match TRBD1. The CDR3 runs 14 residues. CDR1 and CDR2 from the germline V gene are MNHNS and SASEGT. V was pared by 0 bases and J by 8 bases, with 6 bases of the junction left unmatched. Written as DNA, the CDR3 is TGTGCCAGCAGTGAAGCGCCCGAGGACAGGGAAGCTTTCTTT. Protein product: CASSEAPEDREAFF.